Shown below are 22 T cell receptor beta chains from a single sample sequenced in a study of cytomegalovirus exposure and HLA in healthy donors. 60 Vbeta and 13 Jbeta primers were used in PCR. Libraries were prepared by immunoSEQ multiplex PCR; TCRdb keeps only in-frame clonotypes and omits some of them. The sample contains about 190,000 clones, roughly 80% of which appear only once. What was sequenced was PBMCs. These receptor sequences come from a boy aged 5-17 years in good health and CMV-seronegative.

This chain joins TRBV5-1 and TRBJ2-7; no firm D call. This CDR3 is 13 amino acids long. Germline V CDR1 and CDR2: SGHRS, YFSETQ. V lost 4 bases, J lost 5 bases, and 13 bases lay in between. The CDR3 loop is CASSAPTLDEQYF. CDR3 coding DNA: TGCGCCAGCAGCGCGCCAACCCTAGACGAGCAGTACTTC.

CDR3 region: CASSEARGGAAPQYF. The DNA of the CDR3 is TGTGCCAGCAGTGAAGCGCGGGGCGGGGCCGCGCCGCAGTACTTC. V usage is TRBV6-1 and J usage is TRBJ2-7, with D tentatively TRBD2 (6 bases). V shed 0 bases and J shed 9 bases, with 18 bases lying between them. Germline V gene sequence: CDR1 MNHNS, CDR2 SASEGT. The CDR3 consists of 15 residues.

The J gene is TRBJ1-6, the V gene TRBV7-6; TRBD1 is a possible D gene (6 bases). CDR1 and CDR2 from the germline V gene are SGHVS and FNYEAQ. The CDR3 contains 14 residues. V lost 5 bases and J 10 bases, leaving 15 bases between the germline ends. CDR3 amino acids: CASSPGGHVSPLHF. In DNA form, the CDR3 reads TGTGCCAGCAGCCCCGGGGGGCACGTCTCACCCCTCCACTTT.

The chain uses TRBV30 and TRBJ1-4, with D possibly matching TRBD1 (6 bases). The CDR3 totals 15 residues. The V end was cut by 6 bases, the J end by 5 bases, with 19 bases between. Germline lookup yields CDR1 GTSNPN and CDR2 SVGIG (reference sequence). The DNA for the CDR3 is TGTGCCTGTATCGATTACCGGGACACCAATGAAAAACTGTTTTTT. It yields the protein CACIDYRDTNEKLFF.

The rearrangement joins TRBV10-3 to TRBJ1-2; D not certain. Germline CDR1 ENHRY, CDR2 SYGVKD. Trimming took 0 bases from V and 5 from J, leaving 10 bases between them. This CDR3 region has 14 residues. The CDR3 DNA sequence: TGTGCCATCAGTGAGTCAGGCCAGAGGTATGGCTACACCTTC. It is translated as CAISESGQRYGYTF.

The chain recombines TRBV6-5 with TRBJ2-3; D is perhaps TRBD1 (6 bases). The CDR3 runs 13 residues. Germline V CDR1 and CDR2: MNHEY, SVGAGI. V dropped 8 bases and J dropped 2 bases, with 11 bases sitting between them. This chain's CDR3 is CASGQPDTDTQYF. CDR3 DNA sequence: TGTGCCAGCGGACAGCCGGACACAGATACGCAGTATTTT.

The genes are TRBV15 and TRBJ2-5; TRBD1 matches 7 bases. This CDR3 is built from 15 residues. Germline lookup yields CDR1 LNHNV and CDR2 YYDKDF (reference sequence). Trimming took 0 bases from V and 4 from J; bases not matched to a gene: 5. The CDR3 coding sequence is TGTGCCACCAGCAGAGATAGGGGGCTCGGAGAGACCCAGTACTTC. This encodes CATSRDRGLGETQYF.

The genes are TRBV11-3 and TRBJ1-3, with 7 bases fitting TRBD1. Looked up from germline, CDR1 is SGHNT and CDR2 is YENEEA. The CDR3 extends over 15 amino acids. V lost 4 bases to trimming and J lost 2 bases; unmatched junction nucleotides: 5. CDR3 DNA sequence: TGTGCCAGCAGCTCGACAGGGTATCCTGGAAACACCATATATTTT. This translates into CASSSTGYPGNTIYF.

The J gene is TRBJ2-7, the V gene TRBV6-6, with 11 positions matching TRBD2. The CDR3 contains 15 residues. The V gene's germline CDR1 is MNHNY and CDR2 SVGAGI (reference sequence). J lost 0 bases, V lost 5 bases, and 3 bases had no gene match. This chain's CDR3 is CASSGTSGSSYEQYF. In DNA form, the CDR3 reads TGTGCCAGCAGTGGCACTAGCGGGAGCTCCTACGAGCAGTACTTC.

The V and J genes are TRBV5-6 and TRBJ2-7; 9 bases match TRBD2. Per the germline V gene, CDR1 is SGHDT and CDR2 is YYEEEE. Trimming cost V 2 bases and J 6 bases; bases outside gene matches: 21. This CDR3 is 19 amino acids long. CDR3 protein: CASSFFSLGDLAGSGEQYF. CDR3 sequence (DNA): TGTGCCAGCAGCTTCTTTAGCCTTGGTGATCTAGCGGGATCGGGCGAGCAGTACTTC.

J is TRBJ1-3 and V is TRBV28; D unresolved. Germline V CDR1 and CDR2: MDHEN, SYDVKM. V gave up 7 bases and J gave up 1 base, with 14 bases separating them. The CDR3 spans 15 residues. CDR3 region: CASTRRGDSGNTIYF. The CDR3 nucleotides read TGTGCCAGCACCCGCCGGGGTGATTCTGGAAACACCATATATTTT.

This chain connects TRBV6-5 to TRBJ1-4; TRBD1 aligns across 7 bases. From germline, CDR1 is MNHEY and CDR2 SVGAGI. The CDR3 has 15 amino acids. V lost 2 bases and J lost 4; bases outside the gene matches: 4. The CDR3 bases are TGTGCCAGCAGTTACGCCGGACAGGATAATGAAAAACTGTTTTTT. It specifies CASSYAGQDNEKLFF.

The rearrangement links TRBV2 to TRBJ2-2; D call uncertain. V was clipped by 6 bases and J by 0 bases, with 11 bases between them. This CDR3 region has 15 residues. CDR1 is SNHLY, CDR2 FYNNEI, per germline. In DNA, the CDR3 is TGTGCCAGCAGCCCCCGCCGGGCGAACACCGGGGAGCTGTTTTTT. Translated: CASSPRRANTGELFF.

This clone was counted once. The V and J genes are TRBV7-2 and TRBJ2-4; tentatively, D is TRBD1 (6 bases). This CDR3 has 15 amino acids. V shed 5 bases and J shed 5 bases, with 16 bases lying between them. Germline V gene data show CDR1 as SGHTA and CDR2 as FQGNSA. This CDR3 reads CASSPEARGQNIQYF. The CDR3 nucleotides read TGTGCCAGCAGCCCAGAGGCCAGGGGCCAAAACATTCAGTACTTC.

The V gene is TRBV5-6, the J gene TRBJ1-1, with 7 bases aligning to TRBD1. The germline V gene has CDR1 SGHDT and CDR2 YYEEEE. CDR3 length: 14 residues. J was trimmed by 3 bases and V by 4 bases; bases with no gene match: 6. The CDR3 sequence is CASSPIQGHTEAFF. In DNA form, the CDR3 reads TGTGCCAGCAGCCCAATACAGGGGCACACTGAAGCTTTCTTT.

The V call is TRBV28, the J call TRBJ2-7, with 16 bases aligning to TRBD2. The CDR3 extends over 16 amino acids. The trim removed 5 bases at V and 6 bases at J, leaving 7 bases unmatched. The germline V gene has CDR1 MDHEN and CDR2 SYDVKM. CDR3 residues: CASSPGTSGRAGEQYF. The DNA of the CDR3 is TGTGCCAGCAGTCCGGGGACTAGCGGGAGGGCGGGCGAGCAGTACTTC.

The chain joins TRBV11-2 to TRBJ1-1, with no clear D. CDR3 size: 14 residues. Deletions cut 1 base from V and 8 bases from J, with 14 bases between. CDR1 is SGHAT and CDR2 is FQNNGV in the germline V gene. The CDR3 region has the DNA TGTGCCAGCAGCTTAGGTCTCGGGGTTGGAGAAGCTTTCTTT. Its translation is CASSLGLGVGEAFF.

CDR3: CASSLGGGITDTQYF. As DNA, the CDR3 is TGCGCCAGCAGCTTGGGGGGCGGAATCACAGATACGCAGTATTTT. The gene calls are TRBV5-1 and TRBJ2-3, with a weak D call TRBD1 (5 bases). V gave up 0 bases and J gave up 2 bases, with 10 bases separating them. Germline CDR1 SGHRS, CDR2 YFSETQ. This CDR3 has 15 residues. The variable domain in full, with the rest retrieved from reference TRBV5-1 and TRBJ2-3, is KAGVTQTPRYLIKTRGQQVTLSCSPISGHRSVSWYQQTPGQGLQFLFEYFSETQRNKGNFPGRFSGRQFSNSRSEMNVSTLELGDSALYLCASSLGGGITDTQYFGPGTRLTVL.

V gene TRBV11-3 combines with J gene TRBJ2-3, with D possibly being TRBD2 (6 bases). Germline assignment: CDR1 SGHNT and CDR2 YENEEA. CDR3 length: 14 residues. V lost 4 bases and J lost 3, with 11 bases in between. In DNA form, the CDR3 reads TGTGCCAGCAGCTCCTCGGGGAGGACAGATACGCAGTATTTT. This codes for CASSSSGRTDTQYF.

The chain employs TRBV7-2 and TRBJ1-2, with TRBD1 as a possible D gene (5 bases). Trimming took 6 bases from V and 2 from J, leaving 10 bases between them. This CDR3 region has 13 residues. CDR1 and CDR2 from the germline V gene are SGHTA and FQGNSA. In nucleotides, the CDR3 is TGTGCCAGCAGGTTACGACAGAACTATGGCTACACCTTC. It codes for CASRLRQNYGYTF.

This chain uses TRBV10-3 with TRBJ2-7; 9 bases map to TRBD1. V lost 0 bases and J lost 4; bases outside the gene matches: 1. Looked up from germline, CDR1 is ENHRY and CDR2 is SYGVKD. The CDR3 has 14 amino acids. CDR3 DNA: TGTGCCATCAGTGAGTCAGGGACAGGGTACGAGCAGTACTTC. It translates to CAISESGTGYEQYF.

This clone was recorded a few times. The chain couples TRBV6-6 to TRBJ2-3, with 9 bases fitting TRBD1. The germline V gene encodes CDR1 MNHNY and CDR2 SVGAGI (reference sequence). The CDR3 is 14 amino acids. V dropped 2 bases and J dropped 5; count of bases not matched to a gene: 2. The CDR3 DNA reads TGTGCCAGCAGTTACCCGGGACAGGGAGATACGCAGTATTTT. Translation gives CASSYPGQGDTQYF.